This is a list of T cell receptor beta chains from one sample in a study of early T cells in non-severe SARS-CoV-2 infection. From the 5' RACE reads, TCRdb called clonotypes with MiXCR, one entry per CDR3 protein. The table includes roughly 90,000 distinct CDR3 sequences, under 15% detected once. Sequenced material: whole blood. The receptors stem from an adult who was a healthcare worker with PCR-confirmed SARS-CoV-2 infection or an uninfected control (not recorded which). CDR3s include the opening cysteine and the closing phenylalanine or tryptophan. A D gene is named only where the DNA matches it firmly. Not all rows give a size; the values are once, few, many and, for expanded clones, a class.

d_call	v_call	clone_size	j_call	cdr3_nt	cdr3_aa
NA	TRBV2	many	TRBJ1-2	TGTGCCAGCAGTGATAGCCACGCGGACTATGGCTACACCTTC	CASSDSHADYGYTF
TRBD1	TRBV7-3	few	TRBJ1-1	TGTGCCAGCAGCCCTCAGGGGGTAGGCATTGGTGAAGCTTTCTTT	CASSPQGVGIGEAFF
NA	TRBV2	NA	TRBJ1-2	TGTGCCAGCAGAACGCACGAGTTGCAGGGCTACACCTTC	CASRTHELQGYTF
NA	TRBV19	many	TRBJ2-6	TGTGCCAGTAGTATCCTCGCCAGGTCGGGAGGGGCCAACGTCCTGACTTTC	CASSILARSGGANVLTF
NA	TRBV12-2	NA	TRBJ2-5	TGTGCAAGTCGCCCGTCAGAGACCCAGTACTTC	CASRPSETQYF
NA	TRBV7-9	NA	TRBJ2-3	TGTGCCAGCAGCTTAGCTCCAGCAGATACGCAGTATTTT	CASSLAPADTQYF
NA	TRBV11-2	NA	TRBJ1-2	TGTGCCAGCAGCCAAGTAAGGGGCCAGGTACCCTATGGCTACACCTTC	CASSQVRGQVPYGYTF
NA	TRBV20-1	few	TRBJ2-5	TGCAGTGCTTGGGGGGGCCCGGAGACCCAGTACTTC	CSAWGGPETQYF
NA	TRBV20-1	NA	TRBJ2-2	TGCAGTGCTTCAGGCACCGGGGAGCTGTTTTTT	CSASGTGELFF
NA	TRBV7-6	NA	TRBJ1-2	TGTGCCAGCAGCTTAGACCACAGGTCCCTCTTAAACTATGGCTACACCTTC	CASSLDHRSLLNYGYTF
TRBD1	TRBV2	NA	TRBJ2-1	TGTGCCAGCACCGACCAGACAGGGTTTTACAATGAGCAGTTCTTC	CASTDQTGFYNEQFF
TRBD1	TRBV20-1	NA	TRBJ1-5	TGCAGTGCTAGAAATGGACAGGGAAGGCAGCCCCAGCATTTT	CSARNGQGRQPQHF
NA	TRBV6-2/TRBV6-3	many	TRBJ2-4	TGTGCCAGCACCCCGGCAGGGCGGGGTAGGGTCAAAAACATTCAGTACTTC	CASTPAGRGRVKNIQYF
NA	TRBV5-6	few	TRBJ2-5	TGTGCCAGCAGGTGGGGGGCCAACCAAGAGACCCAGTACTTC	CASRWGANQETQYF
NA	TRBV29-1	few	TRBJ1-1	TGCAGCGCCGAACGGCAGAGGGCTTTCTTT	CSAERQRAFF